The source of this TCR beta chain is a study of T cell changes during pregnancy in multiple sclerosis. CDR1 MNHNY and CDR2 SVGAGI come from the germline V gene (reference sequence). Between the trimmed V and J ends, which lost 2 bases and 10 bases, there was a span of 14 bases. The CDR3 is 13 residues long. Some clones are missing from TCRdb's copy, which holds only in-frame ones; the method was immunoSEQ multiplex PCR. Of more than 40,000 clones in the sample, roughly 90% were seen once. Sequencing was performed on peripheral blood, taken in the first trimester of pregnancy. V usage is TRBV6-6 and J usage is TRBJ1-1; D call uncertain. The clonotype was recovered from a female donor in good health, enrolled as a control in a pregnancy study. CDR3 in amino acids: CASSYRNLRGAFF. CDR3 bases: TGTGCCAGCAGTTACCGGAACCTCCGGGGAGCTTTCTTT.